This TCR beta chain was captured by sequencing in a study of shared clonotypes between healthy human individuals. The length of the CDR3 is 13 residues. After removal of 5 bases from V and 8 bases from J, the junction contained 7 bases not matched to a gene. Germline assignment: CDR1 MDHEN and CDR2 SYDVKM. Study-wide findings and caveats: Among donors, clonotype sharing was expected to be affected by sequencing depth. Tissue TCR repertoires likely differ from these blood-only repertoires.

This clone appeared once. Antigen unknown. Donors comprised healthy HIV-negative adults lacking recent acute infections or vaccinations. The donor cohort consisted entirely of Caucasian adults residing in Nashville, Tennessee. Data came from immunoSEQ multiplex PCR; TCRdb stores just in-frame clones and leaves some out. The sample gives more than 450,000 clones, 79% of which show up once; 13% is in the top ten. The chain has TRBV28 and TRBJ1-2, with 8 bases that match TRBD1. This sequence was found in a middle-aged woman in good health. Some clones in this sample may be carry-over from other donors' samples. Source material: PBMCs. The CDR3 nucleotides read TGTGCCAGCAGTCCAGGGGGCAGGCCGGGCTACACCTTC. This codes for CASSPGGRPGYTF.